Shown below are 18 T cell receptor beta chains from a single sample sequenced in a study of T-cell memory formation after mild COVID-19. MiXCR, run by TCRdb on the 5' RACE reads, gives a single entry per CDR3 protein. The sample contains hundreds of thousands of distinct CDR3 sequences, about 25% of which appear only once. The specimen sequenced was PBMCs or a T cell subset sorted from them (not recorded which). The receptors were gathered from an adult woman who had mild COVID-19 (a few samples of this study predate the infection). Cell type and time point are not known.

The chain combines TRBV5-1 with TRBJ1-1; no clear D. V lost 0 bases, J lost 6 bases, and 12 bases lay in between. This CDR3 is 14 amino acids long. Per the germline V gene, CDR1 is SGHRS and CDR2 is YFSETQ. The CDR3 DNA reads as TGCGCCAGCAGCTTGGCACCGACCACGGCTGAAGCTTTCTTT. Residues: CASSLAPTTAEAFF.

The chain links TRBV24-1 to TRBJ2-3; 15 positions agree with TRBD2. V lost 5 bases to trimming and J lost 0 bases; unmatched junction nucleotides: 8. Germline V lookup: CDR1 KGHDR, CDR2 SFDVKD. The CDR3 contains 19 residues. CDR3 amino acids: CATSGPRTSGRASTDTQYF. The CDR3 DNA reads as TGTGCCACCAGTGGACCCAGGACTAGCGGGAGGGCGAGCACAGATACGCAGTATTTT.

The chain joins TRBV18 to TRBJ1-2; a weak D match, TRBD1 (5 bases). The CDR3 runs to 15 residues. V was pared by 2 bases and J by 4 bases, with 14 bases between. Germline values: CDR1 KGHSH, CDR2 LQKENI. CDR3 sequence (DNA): TGTGCCAGCTCACCAGGGGACGGCTTCCTCTATGGCTACACCTTC. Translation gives CASSPGDGFLYGYTF. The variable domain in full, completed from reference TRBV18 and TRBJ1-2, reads NAGVMQNPRHLVRRRGQEARLRCSPMKGHSHVYWYRQLPEEGLKFMVYLQKENIIDESGMPKERFSAEFPKEGPSILRIQQVVRGDSAAYFCASSPGDGFLYGYTFGSGTRLTVV.

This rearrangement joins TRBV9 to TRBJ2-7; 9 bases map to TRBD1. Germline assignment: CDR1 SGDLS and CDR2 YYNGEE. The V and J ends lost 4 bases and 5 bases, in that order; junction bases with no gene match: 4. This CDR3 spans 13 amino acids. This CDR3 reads CASSPGTGHEQYF. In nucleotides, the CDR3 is TGTGCCAGCAGCCCCGGGACAGGGCACGAGCAGTACTTC. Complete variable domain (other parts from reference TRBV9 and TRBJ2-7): DSGVTQTPKHLITATGQRVTLRCSPRSGDLSVYWYQQSLDQGLQFLIQYYNGEERAKGNILERFSAQQFPDLHSELNLSSLELGDSALYFCASSPGTGHEQYFGPGTRLTVT.

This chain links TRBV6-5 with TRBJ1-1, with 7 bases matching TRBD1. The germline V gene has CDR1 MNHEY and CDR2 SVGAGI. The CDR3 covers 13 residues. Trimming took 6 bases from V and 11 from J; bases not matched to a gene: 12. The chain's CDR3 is CASRLGEGAVAFF. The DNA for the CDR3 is TGTGCCAGCAGACTAGGGGAGGGGGCAGTGGCTTTCTTT.

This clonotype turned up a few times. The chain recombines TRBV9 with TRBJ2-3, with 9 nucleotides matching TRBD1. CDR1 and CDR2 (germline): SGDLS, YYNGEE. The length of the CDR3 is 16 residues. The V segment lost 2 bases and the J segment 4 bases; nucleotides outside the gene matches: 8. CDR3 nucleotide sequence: TGTGCCAGCAGCGTCACCGGGACAGGGAGCGCAGATACGCAGTATTTT. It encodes CASSVTGTGSADTQYF.

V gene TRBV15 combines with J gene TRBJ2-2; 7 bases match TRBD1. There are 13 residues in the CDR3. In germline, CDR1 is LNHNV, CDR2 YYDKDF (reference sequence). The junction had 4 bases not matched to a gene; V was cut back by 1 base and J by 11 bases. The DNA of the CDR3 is TGTGCCACCAGCAGAGCAACAGGGGTAGAGCTGTTTTTT. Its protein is CATSRATGVELFF.

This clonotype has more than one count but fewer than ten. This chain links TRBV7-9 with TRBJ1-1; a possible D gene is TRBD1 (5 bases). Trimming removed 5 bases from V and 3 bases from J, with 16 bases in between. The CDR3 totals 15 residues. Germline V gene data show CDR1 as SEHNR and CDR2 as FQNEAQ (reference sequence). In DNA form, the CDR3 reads TGTGCCAGCAGCCAGCTGACCGGGGGGGACACTGAAGCTTTCTTT. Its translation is CASSQLTGGDTEAFF. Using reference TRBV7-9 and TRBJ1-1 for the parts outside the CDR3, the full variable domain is DTGVSQNPRHKITKRGQNVTFRCDPISEHNRLYWYRQTLGQGPEFLTYFQNEAQLEKSRLLSDRFSAERPKGSFSTLEIQRTEQGDSAMYLCASSQLTGGDTEAFFGQGTRLTVV.

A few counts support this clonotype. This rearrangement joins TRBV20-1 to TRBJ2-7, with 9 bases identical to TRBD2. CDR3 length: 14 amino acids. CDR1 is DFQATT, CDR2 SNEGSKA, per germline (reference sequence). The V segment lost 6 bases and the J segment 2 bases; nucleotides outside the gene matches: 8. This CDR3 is CSAPLPSGAYEQYF. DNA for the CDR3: TGCAGTGCACCCCTCCCTAGCGGGGCCTACGAGCAGTACTTC.

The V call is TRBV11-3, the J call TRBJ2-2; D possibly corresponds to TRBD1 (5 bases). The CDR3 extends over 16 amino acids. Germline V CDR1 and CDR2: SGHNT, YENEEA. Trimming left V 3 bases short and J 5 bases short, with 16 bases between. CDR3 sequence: CASSLGLWGVTGELFF. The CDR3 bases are TGTGCCAGCAGCTTGGGGCTTTGGGGCGTAACCGGGGAGCTGTTTTTT.

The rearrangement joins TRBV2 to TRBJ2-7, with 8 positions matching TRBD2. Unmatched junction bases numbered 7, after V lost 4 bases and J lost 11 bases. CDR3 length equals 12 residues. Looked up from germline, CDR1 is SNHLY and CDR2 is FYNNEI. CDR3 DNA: TGTGCCAGCAGTGGTGGTAGCGGGGAAAAGTACTTC. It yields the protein CASSGGSGEKYF.

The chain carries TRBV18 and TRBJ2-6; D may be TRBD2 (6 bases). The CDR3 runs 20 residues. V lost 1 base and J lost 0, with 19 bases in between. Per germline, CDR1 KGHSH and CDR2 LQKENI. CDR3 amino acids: CASSPRGGAPYSSGANVLTF. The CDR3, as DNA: TGTGCCAGCTCACCACGCGGAGGGGCACCCTACAGCTCTGGGGCCAACGTCCTGACTTTC.

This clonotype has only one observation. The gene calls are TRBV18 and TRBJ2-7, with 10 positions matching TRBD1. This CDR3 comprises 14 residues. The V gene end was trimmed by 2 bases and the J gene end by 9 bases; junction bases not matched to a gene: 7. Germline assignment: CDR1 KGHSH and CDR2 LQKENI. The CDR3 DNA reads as TGTGCCAGCTCACCAAACGGACAGGGGGACGGGCAGTACTTC. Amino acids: CASSPNGQGDGQYF.

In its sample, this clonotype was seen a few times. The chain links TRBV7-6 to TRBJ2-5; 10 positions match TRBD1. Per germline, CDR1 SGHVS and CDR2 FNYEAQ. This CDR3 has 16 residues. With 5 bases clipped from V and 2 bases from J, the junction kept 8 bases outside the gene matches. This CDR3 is CASSPGGTGVQETQYF. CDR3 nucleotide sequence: TGTGCCAGCAGCCCTGGTGGGACAGGGGTACAAGAGACCCAGTACTTC.

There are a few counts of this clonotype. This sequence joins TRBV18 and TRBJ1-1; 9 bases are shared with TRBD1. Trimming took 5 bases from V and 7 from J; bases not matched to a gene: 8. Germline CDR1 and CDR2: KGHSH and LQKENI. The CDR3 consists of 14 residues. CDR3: CASSITPGQGEAFF. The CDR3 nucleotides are TGTGCCAGCTCAATCACTCCGGGACAGGGTGAAGCTTTCTTT.

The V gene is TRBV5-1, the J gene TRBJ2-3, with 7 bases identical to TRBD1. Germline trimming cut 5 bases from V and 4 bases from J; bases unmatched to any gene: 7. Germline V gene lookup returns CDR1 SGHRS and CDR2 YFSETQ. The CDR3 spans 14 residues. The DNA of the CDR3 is TGCGCCAGCAGGCCAGGGGGAAGGGCAGATACGCAGTATTTT. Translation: CASRPGGRADTQYF.

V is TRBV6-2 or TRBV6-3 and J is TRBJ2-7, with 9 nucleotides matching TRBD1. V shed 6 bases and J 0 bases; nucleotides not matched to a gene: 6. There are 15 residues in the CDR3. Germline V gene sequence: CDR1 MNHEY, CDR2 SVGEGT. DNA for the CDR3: TGTGCCAGCAGGGATGGGACAGGGTCCTCCTACGAGCAGTACTTC. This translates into CASRDGTGSSYEQYF.

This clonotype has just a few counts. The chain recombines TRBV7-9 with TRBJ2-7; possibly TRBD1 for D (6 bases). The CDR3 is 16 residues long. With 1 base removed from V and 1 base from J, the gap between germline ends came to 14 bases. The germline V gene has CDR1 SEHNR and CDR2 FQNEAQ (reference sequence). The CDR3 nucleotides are TGTGCCAGCAGCTTAGTACAGGGAGTTCGGTCCTACGAGCAGTACTTC. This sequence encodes CASSLVQGVRSYEQYF. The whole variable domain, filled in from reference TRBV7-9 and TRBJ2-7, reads DTGVSQNPRHKITKRGQNVTFRCDPISEHNRLYWYRQTLGQGPEFLTYFQNEAQLEKSRLLSDRFSAERPKGSFSTLEIQRTEQGDSAMYLCASSLVQGVRSYEQYFGPGTRLTVT.